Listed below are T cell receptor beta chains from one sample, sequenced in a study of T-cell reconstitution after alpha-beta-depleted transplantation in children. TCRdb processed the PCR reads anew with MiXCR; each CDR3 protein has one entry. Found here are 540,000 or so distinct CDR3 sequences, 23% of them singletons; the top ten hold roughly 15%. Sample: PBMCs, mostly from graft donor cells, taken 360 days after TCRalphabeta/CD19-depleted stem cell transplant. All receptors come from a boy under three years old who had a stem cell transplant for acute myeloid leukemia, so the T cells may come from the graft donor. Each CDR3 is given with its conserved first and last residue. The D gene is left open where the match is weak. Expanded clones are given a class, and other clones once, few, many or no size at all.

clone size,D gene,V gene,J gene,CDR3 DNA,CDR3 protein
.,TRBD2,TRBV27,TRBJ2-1,TGTGCCAGCAGTCCACGACTAGCGGGGGGCAGTGAGCAGTTCTTC,CASSPRLAGGSEQFF
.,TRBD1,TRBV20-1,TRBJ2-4,TGCAGTGCTAGAGGTCAGGGGGCGGTCAAAAACATTCAGTACTTC,CSARGQGAVKNIQYF
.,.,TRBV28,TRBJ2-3,TGTGCCAGCACGGCAGGGGATTTCACAGATACGCAGTATTTT,CASTAGDFTDTQYF
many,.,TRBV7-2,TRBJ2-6,TGTGCCAGCAGCTTAGAAGTCTCTGGGGCCAACGTCCTGACTTTC,CASSLEVSGANVLTF
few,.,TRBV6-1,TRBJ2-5,TGTGCCAGCAGGCTCACTGAAGAGACCCAGTACTTC,CASRLTEETQYF
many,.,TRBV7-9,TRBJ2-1,TGTGCCAGCAGCCCGGGACGGAAGGCACCCTCCTACAATGAGCAGTTCTTC,CASSPGRKAPSYNEQFF
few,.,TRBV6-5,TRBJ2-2,TGTGCCAGCAGCTTAGGGTACAGGAACACCGGGGAGCTGTTTTTT,CASSLGYRNTGELFF
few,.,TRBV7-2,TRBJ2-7,TGTGCCAGCGCCTCAGCTTACGAGCAGTACTTC,CASASAYEQYF
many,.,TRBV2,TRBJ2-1,TGTGCCAGCAGGCCCTGGGGAGGCAATGAGCAGTTCTTC,CASRPWGGNEQFF
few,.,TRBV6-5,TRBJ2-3,TGTGCCAGCAGTTCTCGGGGCCTTCTCAGGCAGAAAGATACGCAGTATTTT,CASSSRGLLRQKDTQYF
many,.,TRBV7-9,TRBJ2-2,TGTGCCAGCAGCTTAATGCTAGCAGCGTCCGGGGAGCTGTTTTTT,CASSLMLAASGELFF
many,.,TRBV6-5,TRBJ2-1,TGTGCCAGCAGCACACGACCGACCTCCTACAATGAGCAGTTCTTC,CASSTRPTSYNEQFF
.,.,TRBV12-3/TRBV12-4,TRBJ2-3,TGTGCCAGCAGTGGCTGGTCGTTTACGCAGTATTTT,CASSGWSFTQYF
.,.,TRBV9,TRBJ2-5,TGTGCCAGCAGCGTAGTGGGGCTGAAACAAGAGACCCAGTACTTC,CASSVVGLKQETQYF
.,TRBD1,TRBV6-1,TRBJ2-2,TGTGCCAGCGGACAGGGGTTCTCCGGGGAGCTGTTTTTT,CASGQGFSGELFF
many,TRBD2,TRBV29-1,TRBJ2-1,TGCAGCGTCCGACTAGCGGGGAGCGATGAGCAGTTCTTC,CSVRLAGSDEQFF
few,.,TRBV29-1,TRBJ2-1,TGCAGCGTAACAGGAGGTCAGCAGTTCTTC,CSVTGGQQFF
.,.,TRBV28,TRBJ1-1,TGTGCCAGCAGTTCCTCAGACGGGGGGGGCACTGAAGCTTTCTTT,CASSSSDGGGTEAFF
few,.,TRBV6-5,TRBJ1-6,TGTGCCAGCAGTTTAACAGGGTGGTATAATTCACCCCTCCACTTT,CASSLTGWYNSPLHF
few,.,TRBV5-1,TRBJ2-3,TGCGCCAGCAAGGGGCCTAGCACAGATACGCAGTATTTT,CASKGPSTDTQYF
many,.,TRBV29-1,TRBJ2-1,TGCAGCGTCGCCGGGTTGTACTCCTACAATGAGCAGTTCTTC,CSVAGLYSYNEQFF
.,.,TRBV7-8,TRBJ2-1,TGTGCCAGCAGCTCGACTAGGAATGAGCAGTTCTTC,CASSSTRNEQFF
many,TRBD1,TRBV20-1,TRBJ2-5,TGCAGTGCCCACAGGGGATGGGAGACCCAGTACTTC,CSAHRGWETQYF
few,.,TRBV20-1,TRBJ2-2,TGCAGTGCTAGATCTCAGGGAACCGGGGAGCTGTTTTTT,CSARSQGTGELFF
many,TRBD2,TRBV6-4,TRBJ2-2,TGTGCCAGCAGTATGCTAGCGGGGCCCATGGCCGGGGAGCTGTTTTTT,CASSMLAGPMAGELFF
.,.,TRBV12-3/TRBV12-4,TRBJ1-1,TGTGCCAGCAGTGCCGCACACAGAGACACTGAAGCTTTCTTT,CASSAAHRDTEAFF